One sample yielded the 9 T cell receptor beta chains listed below, sequenced in a study of Ad26.COV2.S vaccination and SARS-CoV-2 variants. The treatment was: 15 to 20 received Ad26.COV2.S at low or high dose, single or two shots; several received placebo; per-sample allocation not given. Samples were taken on day 63 after the first vaccine or placebo injection. The data were produced by immunoSEQ multiplex PCR, yet TCRdb's version contains in-frame clones alone and is incomplete. This sample carries about 480,000 clones, around 88% of them seen once, and the ten largest clones take over 10%. Sequenced material: peripheral blood, taken in a trial of Ad26.COV2.S vaccine versus placebo. These TCRs come from a person between 18 and 65 years old who received the Ad26.COV2.S COVID-19 vaccine or a placebo.

The CDR3 DNA reads as TGCGCCAGCAGCTTGAAGATCCGAGGCACCGGGGAGCTGTTTTTT. This sequence encodes CASSLKIRGTGELFF. The J gene is TRBJ2-2, the V gene TRBV5-1, with D unclear. Germline CDR1 and CDR2: SGHRS and YFSETQ. Trimming pared 1 base from V and 4 bases from J, leaving 11 bases between. This CDR3 has 15 amino acids.

V and J are TRBV5-1 and TRBJ2-7; D possibly corresponds to TRBD2 (6 bases). The CDR3 runs to 15 residues. Germline CDR1 and CDR2: SGHRS and YFSETQ. V lost 4 bases to trimming and J lost 2 bases, with 16 bases between them. The CDR3 loop reads CASSPLRTNAYEQYF. CDR3 sequence (DNA): TGCGCCAGCAGCCCCCTAAGGACTAACGCCTACGAGCAGTACTTC.

The genes are TRBV24-1 and TRBJ2-5; D ambiguous. The CDR3 has 12 residues. CDR1 is KGHDR and CDR2 is SFDVKD in the germline V gene. V lost 7 bases to trimming and J lost 7 bases, with 12 bases between them. DNA for the CDR3: TGTGCCACCAGCCCATCCTGGGGGACCCAGTACTTC. Translation gives CATSPSWGTQYF.

The V gene is TRBV2, the J gene TRBJ2-6; perhaps TRBD1 as D (6 bases). Germline V lookup: CDR1 SNHLY, CDR2 FYNNEI. This CDR3 is 15 amino acids long. The V end was cut by 7 bases, the J end by 0 bases, with 10 bases between. The CDR3 nucleotides read TGTGCCAGCAACCCACAGGGCTCTGGGGCCAACGTCCTGACTTTC. Its protein is CASNPQGSGANVLTF.

V usage is TRBV5-6 and J usage is TRBJ2-2; D might be TRBD2 (5 bases). There are 14 residues in the CDR3. Germline loops: CDR1 SGHDT, CDR2 YYEEEE. Trimming removed 4 bases at V and 8 bases at J, with 15 bases between. The CDR3 is CASSHSDPGGELFF. CDR3 in DNA: TGTGCCAGCAGCCATAGCGACCCTGGGGGGGAGCTGTTTTTT.

The chain is built from TRBV28 and TRBJ1-5; 11 bases line up with TRBD1. With 5 bases clipped from V and 9 bases from J, the junction kept 9 bases outside the gene matches. CDR1 and CDR2 (germline): MDHEN, SYDVKM. The CDR3 is 15 amino acids. The CDR3 sequence: CASSPGTGGGRPQHF. CDR3 coding DNA: TGTGCCAGCAGTCCCGGGACAGGGGGTGGAAGGCCCCAGCATTTT.

V is TRBV7-8 and J is TRBJ1-1; D not certain. V lost 2 bases and J 1 base, leaving 5 bases between the germline ends. Per the germline V gene, CDR1 is SGHVS and CDR2 is FQNEAQ. The CDR3 is 13 amino acids. In DNA, the CDR3 is TGTGCCAGCAGCTTAAAGAGGAACACTGAAGCTTTCTTT. It translates to CASSLKRNTEAFF.

This chain connects TRBV3-1 (or the pseudogene TRBV3-2) to TRBJ2-7; 10 positions agree with TRBD1. This CDR3 comprises 14 residues. Trimming took 4 bases from V and 6 from J; bases not matched to a gene: 6. Germline V gives CDR1 LGHDT, CDR2 YNNKEL (reference sequence). The CDR3 is CASSPGQGLGEQYF. As DNA, the CDR3 is TGTGCCAGCAGCCCGGGACAGGGGTTGGGCGAGCAGTACTTC.

V usage is TRBV5-6 and J usage is TRBJ1-5, with D possibly TRBD1 on 6 matching bases. This CDR3 spans 14 amino acids. V was clipped by 4 bases and J by 4 bases, with 12 bases between them. CDR1 and CDR2 from the germline V gene are SGHDT and YYEEEE. The CDR3 nucleotides read TGTGCCAGCAGCGGGGGGGCCGGAAATCAGCCCCAGCATTTT. Amino acid sequence: CASSGGAGNQPQHF.